This TCR beta chain comes out of a study of control samples from healthy donors and cancer patients. Unmatched junction bases numbered 5, after V lost 4 bases and J lost 8 bases. CDR1 and CDR2 from the germline V gene are LNHDA and SQIVND (reference sequence). The CDR3 length is 14 residues. The protocol was immunoSEQ multiplex PCR, while the TCRdb copy is restricted to in-frame clones and leaves out a portion. This table has nearly 55,000 clones, roughly 96% appearing once. The clonotype comes from a woman in her twenties or thirties in good health. The sample comprised blood. V usage is TRBV19 and J usage is TRBJ2-1; 10 bases are a match to TRBD2. The CDR3 DNA reads as TGTGCCAGTAGTACTAGCGGGAGATCGGATGAGCAGTTCTTC. As protein: CASSTSGRSDEQFF.